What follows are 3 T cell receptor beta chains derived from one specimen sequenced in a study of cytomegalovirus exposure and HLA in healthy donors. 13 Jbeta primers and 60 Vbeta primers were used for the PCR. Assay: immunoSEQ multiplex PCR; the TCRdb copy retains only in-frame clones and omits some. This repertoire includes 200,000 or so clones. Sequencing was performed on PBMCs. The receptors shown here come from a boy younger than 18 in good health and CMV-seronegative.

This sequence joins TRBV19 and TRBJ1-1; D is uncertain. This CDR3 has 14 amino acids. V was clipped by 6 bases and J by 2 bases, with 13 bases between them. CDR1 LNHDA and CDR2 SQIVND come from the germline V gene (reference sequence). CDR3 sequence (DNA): TGTGCCAGTAGAAGAGGAATTGCAAACACTGAAGCTTTCTTT. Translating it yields CASRRGIANTEAFF.

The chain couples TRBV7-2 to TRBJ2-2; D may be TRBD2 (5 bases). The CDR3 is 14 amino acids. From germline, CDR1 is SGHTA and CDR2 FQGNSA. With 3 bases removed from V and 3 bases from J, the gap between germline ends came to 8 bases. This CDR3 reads CASSFIGDTGELFF. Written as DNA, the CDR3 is TGTGCCAGCAGCTTTATCGGGGACACCGGGGAGCTGTTTTTT. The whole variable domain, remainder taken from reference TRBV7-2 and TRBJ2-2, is GAGVSQSPSNKVTEKGKDVELRCDPISGHTALYWYRQSLGQGLEFLIYFQGNSAPDKSGLPSDRFSAERTGGSVSTLTIQRTQQEDSAVYLCASSFIGDTGELFFGEGSRLTVL.

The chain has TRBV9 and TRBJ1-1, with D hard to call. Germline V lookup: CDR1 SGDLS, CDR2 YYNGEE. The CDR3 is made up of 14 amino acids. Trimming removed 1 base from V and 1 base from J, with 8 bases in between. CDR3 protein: CASSVRAANTEAFF. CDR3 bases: TGTGCCAGCAGCGTAAGAGCTGCGAACACTGAAGCTTTCTTT.